This T cell receptor beta chain was sequenced for a study of cytomegalovirus exposure and HLA in healthy donors. Produced via immunoSEQ multiplex PCR; TCRdb's table is partial and in-frame only. The table has 100,000 to 150,000 clones, about 87% seen once. On this clone: The antigen is unknown.

Points from the study as a whole: Researchers counted some 150 TCR beta chains as cytomegalovirus-associated.

CDR3 length equals 13 residues. The V gene end was trimmed by 5 bases and the J gene end by 5 bases; junction bases not matched to a gene: 3. Per germline, CDR1 KGHSH and CDR2 LQKENI. This chain links TRBV18 with TRBJ2-5, with 9 bases aligning to TRBD1. The receptor was derived from a woman between 18 and 29 years old in good health and CMV-seronegative. Sequenced material: PBMCs. This chain's CDR3 is CASSSGQGETQYF. CDR3 nucleotide sequence: TGTGCCAGCTCAAGCGGACAGGGGGAGACCCAGTACTTC.